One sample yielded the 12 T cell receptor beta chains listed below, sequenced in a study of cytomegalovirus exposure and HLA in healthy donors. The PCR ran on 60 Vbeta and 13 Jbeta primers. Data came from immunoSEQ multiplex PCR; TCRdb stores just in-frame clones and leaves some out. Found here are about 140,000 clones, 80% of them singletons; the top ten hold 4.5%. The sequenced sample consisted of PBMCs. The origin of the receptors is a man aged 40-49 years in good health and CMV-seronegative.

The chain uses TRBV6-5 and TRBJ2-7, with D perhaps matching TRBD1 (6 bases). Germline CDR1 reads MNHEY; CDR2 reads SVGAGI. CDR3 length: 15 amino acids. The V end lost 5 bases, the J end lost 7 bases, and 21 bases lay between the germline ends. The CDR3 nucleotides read TGTGCCAGCAGTCTCTCCCTGACAGGAGCTCAGGAGCAGTACTTC. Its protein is CASSLSLTGAQEQYF.

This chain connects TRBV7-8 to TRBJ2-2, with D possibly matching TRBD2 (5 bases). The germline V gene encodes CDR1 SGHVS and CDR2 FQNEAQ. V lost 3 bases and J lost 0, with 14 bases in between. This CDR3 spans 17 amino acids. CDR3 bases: TGTGCCAGCAGCTTGTCTGGTAGCGCCTCGAACACCGGGGAGCTGTTTTTT. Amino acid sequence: CASSLSGSASNTGELFF.

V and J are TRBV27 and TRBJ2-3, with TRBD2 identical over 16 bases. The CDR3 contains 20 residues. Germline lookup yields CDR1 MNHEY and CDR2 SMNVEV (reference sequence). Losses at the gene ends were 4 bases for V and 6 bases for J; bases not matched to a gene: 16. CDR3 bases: TGTGCCAGCAGTTCCCCGGGGACTAGCGGGGGGGCCTGGTTAGCGGATACGCAGTATTTT. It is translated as CASSSPGTSGGAWLADTQYF.

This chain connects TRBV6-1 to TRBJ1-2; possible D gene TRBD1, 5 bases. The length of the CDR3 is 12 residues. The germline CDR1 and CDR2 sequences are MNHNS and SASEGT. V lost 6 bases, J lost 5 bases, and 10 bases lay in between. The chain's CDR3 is CASRTEPYGYTF. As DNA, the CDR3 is TGTGCCAGCAGGACAGAACCTTATGGCTACACCTTC.

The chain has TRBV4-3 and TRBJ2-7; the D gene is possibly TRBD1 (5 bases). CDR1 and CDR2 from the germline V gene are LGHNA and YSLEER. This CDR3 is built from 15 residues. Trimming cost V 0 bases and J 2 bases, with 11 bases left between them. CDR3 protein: CASSQDRQGPYEQYF. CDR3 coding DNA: TGCGCCAGCAGCCAAGATAGGCAGGGTCCCTACGAGCAGTACTTC.

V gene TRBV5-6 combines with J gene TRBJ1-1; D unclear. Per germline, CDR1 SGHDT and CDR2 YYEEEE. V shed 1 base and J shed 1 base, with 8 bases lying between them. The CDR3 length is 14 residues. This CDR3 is CASSLPRTNTEAFF. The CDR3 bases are TGTGCCAGCAGCTTGCCCAGAACGAACACTGAAGCTTTCTTT. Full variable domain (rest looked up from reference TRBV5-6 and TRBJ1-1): DAGVTQSPTHLIKTRGQQVTLRCSPKSGHDTVSWYQQALGQGPQFIFQYYEEEERQRGNFPDRFSGHQFPNYSSELNVNALLLGDSALYLCASSLPRTNTEAFFGQGTRLTVV.

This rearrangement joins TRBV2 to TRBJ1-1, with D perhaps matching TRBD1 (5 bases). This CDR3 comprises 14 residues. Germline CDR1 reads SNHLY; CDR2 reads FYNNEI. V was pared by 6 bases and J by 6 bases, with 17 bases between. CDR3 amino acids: CASSFWLGDSEAFF. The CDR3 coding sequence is TGTGCCAGCAGCTTCTGGTTGGGGGACTCTGAAGCTTTCTTT.

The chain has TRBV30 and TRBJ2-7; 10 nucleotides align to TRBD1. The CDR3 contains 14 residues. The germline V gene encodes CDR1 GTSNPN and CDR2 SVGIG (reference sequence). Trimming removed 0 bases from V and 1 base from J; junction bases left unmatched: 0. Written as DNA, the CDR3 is TGTGCCTGGAGTGTGGGACAGGGGTCCTACGAGCAGTACTTC. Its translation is CAWSVGQGSYEQYF.

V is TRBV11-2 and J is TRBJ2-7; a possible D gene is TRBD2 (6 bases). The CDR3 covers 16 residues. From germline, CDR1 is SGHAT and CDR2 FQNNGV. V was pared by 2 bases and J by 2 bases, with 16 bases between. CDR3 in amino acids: CASSLRGRGVAYEQYF. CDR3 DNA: TGTGCCAGCAGCTTAAGGGGACGCGGGGTCGCCTACGAGCAGTACTTC.

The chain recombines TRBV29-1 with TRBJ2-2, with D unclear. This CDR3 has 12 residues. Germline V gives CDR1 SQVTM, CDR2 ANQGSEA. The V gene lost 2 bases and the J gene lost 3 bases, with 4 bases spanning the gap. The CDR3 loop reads CSVEPYTGELFF. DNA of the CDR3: TGCAGCGTTGAACCCTACACCGGGGAGCTGTTTTTT.

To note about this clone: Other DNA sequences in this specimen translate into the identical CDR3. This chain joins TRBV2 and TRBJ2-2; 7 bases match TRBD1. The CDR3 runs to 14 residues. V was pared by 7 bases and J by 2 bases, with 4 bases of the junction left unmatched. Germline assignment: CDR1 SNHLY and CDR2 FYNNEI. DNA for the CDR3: TGTGCCAGCACAGACAGGGCCAACACCGGGGAGCTGTTTTTT. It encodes CASTDRANTGELFF.

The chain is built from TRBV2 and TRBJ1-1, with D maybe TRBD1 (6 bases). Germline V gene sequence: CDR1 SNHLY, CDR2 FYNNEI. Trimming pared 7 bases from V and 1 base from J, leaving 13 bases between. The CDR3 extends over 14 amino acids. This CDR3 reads CASKSGHKNTEAFF. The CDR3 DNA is TGTGCCAGCAAATCGGGACACAAGAACACTGAAGCTTTCTTT.